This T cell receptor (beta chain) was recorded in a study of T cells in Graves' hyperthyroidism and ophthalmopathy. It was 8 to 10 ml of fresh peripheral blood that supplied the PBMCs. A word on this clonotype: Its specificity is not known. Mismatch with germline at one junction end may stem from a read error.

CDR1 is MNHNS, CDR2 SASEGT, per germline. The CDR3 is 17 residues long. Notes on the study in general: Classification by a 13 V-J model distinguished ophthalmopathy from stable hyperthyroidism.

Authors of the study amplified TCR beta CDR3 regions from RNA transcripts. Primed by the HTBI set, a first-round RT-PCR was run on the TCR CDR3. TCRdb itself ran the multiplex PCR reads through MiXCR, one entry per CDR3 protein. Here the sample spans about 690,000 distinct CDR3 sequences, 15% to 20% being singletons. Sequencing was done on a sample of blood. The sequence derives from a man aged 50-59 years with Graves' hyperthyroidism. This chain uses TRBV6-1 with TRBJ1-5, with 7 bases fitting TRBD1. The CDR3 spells CASSEGTQGRVGQPRHF. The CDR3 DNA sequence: TGTGCCAGCAGTGAAGGGACACAGGGTCGGGTGGGACAGCCCCGGCATTTT.